The present TCR beta chain was sequenced within a study of CD4+ T cells in melanoma. Germline CDR1 LNHDA, CDR2 SQIVND (reference sequence). V was clipped by 0 bases and J by 0 bases, with 12 bases between them. This CDR3 comprises 16 residues. This clone was recorded once. Here immunoSEQ multiplex PCR was the method, and the copy in TCRdb shows in-frame clones only, minus some. Of 110,000 to 150,000 clones in the sample, about nine tenths were seen once. The receptor was isolated from a human donor with melanoma. The chain joins TRBV19 to TRBJ2-7, with a weak D call TRBD2 (6 bases). The CDR3 nucleotides are TGTGCCAGTAGTATAGATGCGGGGATTAGCTCCTACGAGCAGTACTTC. Amino acid sequence: CASSIDAGISSYEQYF.